This note documents a single T cell receptor beta chain sequence. Repertoires were generated with immunoSEQ multiplex PCR, while TCRdb's copy carries only in-frame clones and drops some. This sample yields over 45,000 clones, of which over 90% are seen a single time; 2.6% belongs to the top ten. The data were taken from a study of T cell changes during pregnancy in multiple sclerosis. CDR3 length equals 13 residues. Trimming took off 1 base at V and 5 bases at J, with 12 bases between the two ends. The germline gives CDR1 GTSNPN, CDR2 SVGIG (reference sequence). The sequenced sample was CD8+ T cells from peripheral blood mononuclear cells, obtained in the third trimester of pregnancy. This clonotype was sampled from a female donor with multiple sclerosis, enrolled in a pregnancy study. The chain recombines TRBV30 with TRBJ2-7, with D possibly TRBD2 on 5 matching bases. The CDR3 nucleotides are TGTGCCTGGAGTGGGACTGGCGCCCACGAGCAGTACTTC. It codes for CAWSGTGAHEQYF.